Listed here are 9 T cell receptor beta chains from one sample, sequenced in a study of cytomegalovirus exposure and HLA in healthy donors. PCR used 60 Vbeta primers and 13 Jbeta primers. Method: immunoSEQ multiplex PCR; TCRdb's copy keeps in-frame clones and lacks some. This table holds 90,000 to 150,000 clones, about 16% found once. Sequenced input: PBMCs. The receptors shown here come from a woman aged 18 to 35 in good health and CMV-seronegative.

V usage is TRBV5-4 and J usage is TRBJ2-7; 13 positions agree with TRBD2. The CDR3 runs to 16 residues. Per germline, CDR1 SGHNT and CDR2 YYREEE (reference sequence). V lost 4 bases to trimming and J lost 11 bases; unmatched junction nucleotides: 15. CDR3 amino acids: CASSPGLAGPRGWEYF. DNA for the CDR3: TGTGCCAGCAGCCCGGGACTAGCGGGGCCCCGGGGGTGGGAGTACTTC.

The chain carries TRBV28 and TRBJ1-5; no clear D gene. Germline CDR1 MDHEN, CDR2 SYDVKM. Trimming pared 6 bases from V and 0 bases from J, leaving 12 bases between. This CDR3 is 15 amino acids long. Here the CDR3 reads CASSLRRYSNQPQHF. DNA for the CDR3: TGTGCCAGCAGCTTACGTAGATATAGCAATCAGCCCCAGCATTTT. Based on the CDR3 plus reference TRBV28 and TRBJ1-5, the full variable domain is DVKVTQSSRYLVKRTGEKVFLECVQDMDHENMFWYRQDPGLGLRLIYFSYDVKMKEKGDIPEGYSVSREKKERFSLILESASTNQTSMYLCASSLRRYSNQPQHFGDGTRLSIL.

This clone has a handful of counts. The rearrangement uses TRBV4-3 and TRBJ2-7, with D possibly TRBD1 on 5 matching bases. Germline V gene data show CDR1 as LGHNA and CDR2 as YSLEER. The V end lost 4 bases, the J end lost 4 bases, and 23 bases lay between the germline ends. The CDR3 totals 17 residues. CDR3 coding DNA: TGCGCCAGCAGCCCCTCGATTTGGGCAGGTCCAGGGTACGAGCAGTACTTC. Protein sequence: CASSPSIWAGPGYEQYF.

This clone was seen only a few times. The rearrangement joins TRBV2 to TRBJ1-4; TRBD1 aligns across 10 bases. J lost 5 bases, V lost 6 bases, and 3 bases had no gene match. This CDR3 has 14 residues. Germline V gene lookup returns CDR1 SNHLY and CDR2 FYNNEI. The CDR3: CASRRTGGNEKLFF. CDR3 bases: TGTGCCAGCAGAAGGACAGGGGGAAATGAAAAACTGTTTTTT.

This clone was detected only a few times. CDR3 in amino acids: CASSPPTQGRSNIQYF. The CDR3 bases are TGTGCCAGCTCACCACCGACCCAGGGGAGAAGTAACATTCAGTACTTC. The rearrangement links TRBV18 to TRBJ2-4; TRBD1 is a possible D gene (6 bases). Trimming took 0 bases from V and 7 from J, leaving 16 bases between them. There are 16 residues in the CDR3. Germline V gene lookup returns CDR1 KGHSH and CDR2 LQKENI.

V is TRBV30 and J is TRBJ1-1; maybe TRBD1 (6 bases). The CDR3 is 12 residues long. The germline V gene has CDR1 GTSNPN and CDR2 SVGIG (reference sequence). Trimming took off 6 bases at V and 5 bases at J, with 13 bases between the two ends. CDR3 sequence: CACSQGWTEAFF. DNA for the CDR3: TGTGCCTGCTCTCAGGGGTGGACTGAAGCTTTCTTT.

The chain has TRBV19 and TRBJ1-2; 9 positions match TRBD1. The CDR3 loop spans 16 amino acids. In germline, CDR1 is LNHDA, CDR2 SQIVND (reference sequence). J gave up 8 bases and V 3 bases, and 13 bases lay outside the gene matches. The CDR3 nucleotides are TGTGCCAGTAGTATTTGGGAACAGGGGGCGGTAAACGGCTACACCTTC. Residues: CASSIWEQGAVNGYTF.

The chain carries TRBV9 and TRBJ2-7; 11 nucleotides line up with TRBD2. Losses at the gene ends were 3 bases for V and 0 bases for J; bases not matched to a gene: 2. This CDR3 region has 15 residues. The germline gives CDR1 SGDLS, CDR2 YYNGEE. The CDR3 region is CASSAGTSGSYEQYF. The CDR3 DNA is TGTGCCAGCAGCGCCGGGACTAGCGGCTCCTACGAGCAGTACTTC.

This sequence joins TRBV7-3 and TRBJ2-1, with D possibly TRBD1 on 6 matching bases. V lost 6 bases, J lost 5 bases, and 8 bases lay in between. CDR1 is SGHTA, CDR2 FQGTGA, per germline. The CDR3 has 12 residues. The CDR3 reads CASSQGNNEQFF. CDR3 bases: TGTGCCAGCAGTCAGGGGAACAATGAGCAGTTCTTC.